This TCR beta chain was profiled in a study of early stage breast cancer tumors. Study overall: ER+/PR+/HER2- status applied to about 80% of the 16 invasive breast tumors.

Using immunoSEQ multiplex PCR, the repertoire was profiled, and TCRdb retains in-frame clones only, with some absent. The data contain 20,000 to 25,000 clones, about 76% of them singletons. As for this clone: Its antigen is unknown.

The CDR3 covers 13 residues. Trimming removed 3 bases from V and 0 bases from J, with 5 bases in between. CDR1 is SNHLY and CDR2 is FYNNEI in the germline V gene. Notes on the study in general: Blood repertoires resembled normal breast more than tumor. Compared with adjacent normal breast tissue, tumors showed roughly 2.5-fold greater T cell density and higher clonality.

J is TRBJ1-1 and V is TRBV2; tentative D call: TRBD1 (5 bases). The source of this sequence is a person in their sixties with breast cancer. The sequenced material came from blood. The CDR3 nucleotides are TGTGCCAGCAGTGAGGGGGTGAACACTGAAGCTTTCTTT. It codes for CASSEGVNTEAFF. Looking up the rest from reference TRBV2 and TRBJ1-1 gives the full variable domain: EPEVTQTPSHQVTQMGQEVILRCVPISNHLYFYWYRQILGQKVEFLVSFYNNEISEKSEIFDDQFSVERPDGSNFTLKIRSTKLEDSAMYFCASSEGVNTEAFFGQGTRLTVV.